This is a list of T cell receptor beta chains from one sample in a study of T cells in localized non-small cell lung cancer. Assay used: immunoSEQ multiplex PCR; TCRdb lists only in-frame clones, some missing. The sample has approximately 29,000 clones, about 91% seen once. The sample here was peripheral blood, taken before any cancer treatment. The receptors shown here come from an older male donor with stage I lung adenocarcinoma. CDR3s include the opening cysteine and the closing phenylalanine or tryptophan. The D gene is left open where the match is weak. Clone size is shown for a subset of rows, as once, few, many or a class of expanded clone.

D	V	J	size	DNA	CDR3
NA	TRBV30	TRBJ1-5	once	TGTGCCTGGAGTGTAAGGCTCTTGAGCGTCGGCAATCAGCCCCAGCATTTT	CAWSVRLLSVGNQPQHF
NA	TRBV27	TRBJ2-7	NA	TGTGCCAGCAGTTTAGGTGGCGGAACCTACGAGCAGTACTTC	CASSLGGGTYEQYF
NA	TRBV15	TRBJ2-6	NA	TGTGCCACCAGCAGAGAGGCCTCTGGGGCCAACGTCCTGACTTTC	CATSREASGANVLTF
NA	TRBV9	TRBJ2-2	NA	TGTGCCAGCAGCCCCAAACCTACTAGCACCGGGGAGCTGTTTTTT	CASSPKPTSTGELFF
NA	TRBV6-1	TRBJ1-3	NA	TGTGCCAGCAGTGATGGGAGCTCTGGAAACACCATATATTTT	CASSDGSSGNTIYF
TRBD2	TRBV19	TRBJ2-5	NA	TGTGCCAGTAGTCCGGGACTAGCGGGGGGGTGGAAGACCCAGTACTTC	CASSPGLAGGWKTQYF
NA	TRBV9	TRBJ2-2	NA	TGTGCCAGCAGCCCCCGGACAGATGTCACCGGGGAGCTGTTTTTT	CASSPRTDVTGELFF
TRBD1	TRBV7-6	TRBJ1-1	NA	TGTGCCAGCAGCCCGAGACAGGGTTTCAGCACTGAAGCTTTCTTT	CASSPRQGFSTEAFF
NA	TRBV4-3	TRBJ1-2	once	TGCGCCAGCAGCCAAGATCCGGGGGAAGCCTATGGCTACACCTTC	CASSQDPGEAYGYTF
NA	TRBV18	TRBJ1-4	NA	TGTGCCAGCTCACCCCGGGCTGACTCAAATGAAAAACTGTTTTTT	CASSPRADSNEKLFF
NA	TRBV6-5	TRBJ2-2	NA	TGTGCCAGCAGGGCCGGGACGGTGAACACCGGGGAGCTGTTTTTT	CASRAGTVNTGELFF
TRBD1	TRBV15	TRBJ1-2	NA	TGTGCCACCAGCAGGCTCGGACAGGGCGAGGGGGGCTACACCTTC	CATSRLGQGEGGYTF
NA	TRBV5-6	TRBJ2-5	NA	TGTGCCAGCAGCCCCAGAGGGGGGAGTACGTGGGCCCAGTACTTC	CASSPRGGSTWAQYF
NA	TRBV5-1	TRBJ2-2	NA	TGCGCCAGCAGCTTGGGGGTTTCGAACACCGGGGAGCTGTTTTTT	CASSLGVSNTGELFF
TRBD1	TRBV19	TRBJ2-3	NA	TGTGCCAGTAGTTCAATGGACAGGGGGATTAGAGATACGCAGTATTTT	CASSSMDRGIRDTQYF
NA	TRBV5-4	TRBJ2-3	NA	TGTGCCAGCAGGGCCCAGGGAATGGATACGCAGTATTTT	CASRAQGMDTQYF
NA	TRBV30	TRBJ1-1	NA	TGTGCCTGGAGTGTACGGAGTGAAGCTTTCTTT	CAWSVRSEAFF
NA	TRBV6-5	TRBJ1-1	once	TGTGCCAGCAGTTATGGCCTGGGCCGGCTGGACACTGAAGCTTTCTTT	CASSYGLGRLDTEAFF
NA	TRBV5-1	TRBJ1-6	NA	TGCGCCAGCGCACAGGATTCTAATTCACCCCTCCACTTT	CASAQDSNSPLHF
NA	TRBV2	TRBJ2-3	NA	TGTGCCAGCAGTCCCCGGGGGGCGGGGGTAGATACGCAGTATTTT	CASSPRGAGVDTQYF
TRBD2	TRBV6-1	TRBJ2-5	NA	TGTGCCAGCAGGGGCGGTAGACTAGCGGAAGAGACCCAGTACTTC	CASRGGRLAEETQYF
NA	TRBV7-9	TRBJ2-2	NA	TGTGCCAGCAGCTCACGGGGCTCCGGGGAGCTGTTTTTT	CASSSRGSGELFF
TRBD1	TRBV5-1	TRBJ1-1	NA	TGCGCCAGCAGCTGGGGCGACAGGGGGCGCATCACTGAAGCTTTCTTT	CASSWGDRGRITEAFF
TRBD1	TRBV5-1	TRBJ2-1	NA	TGCGCCAGCAGCTTTCCACAGGGGGCCTTCAATGAGCAGTTCTTC	CASSFPQGAFNEQFF
NA	TRBV18	TRBJ2-3	NA	TGTGCCAGCTCACCTAGGCAGATCATCGATACGCAGTATTTT	CASSPRQIIDTQYF
NA	TRBV7-3	TRBJ2-4	NA	TGTGCCAGCAGCCCAGGGGGGGCGCCAAACATTCAGTACTTC	CASSPGGAPNIQYF
NA	TRBV7-2	TRBJ2-7	once	TGTGCCAGCAGCTTAACTACTGGCTCCTACGAGCAGTACTTC	CASSLTTGSYEQYF
NA	TRBV2	TRBJ2-7	NA	TGTGCCAGCGGGCAGGGGCCACTTTCCTACGAGCAGTACTTC	CASGQGPLSYEQYF
NA	TRBV5-6	TRBJ1-1	NA	TGTGCCAGCAGCCCTTTCCTAGGTATGTCCAACACTGAAGCTTTCTTT	CASSPFLGMSNTEAFF
NA	TRBV2	TRBJ2-2	once	TGTGCCAGCAGTGCCCAGTTTGGGGCGGAGGAGCTGTTTTTT	CASSAQFGAEELFF
NA	TRBV7-2	TRBJ2-2	NA	TGTGCCAGCAGCCCGACAGGGAACACCGGGGAGCTGTTTTTT	CASSPTGNTGELFF
NA	TRBV29-1	TRBJ2-7	few	TGCAGCGTTGAGGGCTCAGGGGATATCGAGCAGTACTTC	CSVEGSGDIEQYF
TRBD1	TRBV2	TRBJ1-4	NA	TGTGCCAGCAGTGCCAGGACAGGGGGCGCGTCTGAAAAACTGTTTTTT	CASSARTGGASEKLFF
NA	TRBV2	TRBJ2-2	NA	TGTGCCAGCAGTTTGGGGACGTACAACACCGGGGAGCTGTTTTTT	CASSLGTYNTGELFF
TRBD2	TRBV5-6	TRBJ2-5	NA	TGTGCCAGCAGCTTGGGGAGGGAGGGCCGGGAGACCCAGTACTTC	CASSLGREGRETQYF
NA	TRBV11-2	TRBJ2-7	few	TGTGCCAGCAGCTCCGGGAACACACTTTGGGAGCAGTACTTC	CASSSGNTLWEQYF
NA	TRBV5-1	TRBJ2-3	NA	TGCGCCAGCAGCTTCGATTTCAGGGGCACAGATACGCAGTATTTT	CASSFDFRGTDTQYF
NA	TRBV11-2	TRBJ2-3	NA	TGTGCCAGCGGCCGGATTAGCACAGATACGCAGTATTTT	CASGRISTDTQYF
TRBD1	TRBV10-1	TRBJ2-2	NA	TGCGCCAGCAGCCCCGGACAGGGGAGCGGGGAGCTGTTTTTT	CASSPGQGSGELFF
TRBD1	TRBV6-5	TRBJ1-2	NA	TGTGCCAGCAGTTACGGCCAGGACAGGGTGTTCTCTGGCTACACCTTC	CASSYGQDRVFSGYTF
NA	TRBV6-1	TRBJ2-4	NA	TGTGCCAGCAGTGAACCACACATTCAGTACTTC	CASSEPHIQYF
NA	TRBV19	TRBJ1-5	NA	TGTGCCAGTAACCAGGACGTATATCAGCCCCAGCATTTT	CASNQDVYQPQHF
NA	TRBV12-2	TRBJ1-4	NA	TGTGCAAGTCGCCCCGAGAGGGAGTTTAAAAAACTGTTTTTT	CASRPEREFKKLFF
NA	TRBV28	TRBJ2-7	NA	TGTGCCAGCAGCCCAGACAGAGCTCCAAAGCACGAGCAGTACTTC	CASSPDRAPKHEQYF
NA	TRBV6-5	TRBJ1-1	NA	TGTGCCAGCAGTGGTGACTTCCCGAACACTGAAGCTTTCTTT	CASSGDFPNTEAFF
NA	TRBV2	TRBJ1-2	NA	TGTGCCAGCAGCTTCGCGGTTAACTATGGCTACACCTTC	CASSFAVNYGYTF
TRBD2	TRBV18	TRBJ2-1	NA	TGTGCCAGCTCACCTAGCGGGGGACCTAACAATGAGCAGTTCTTC	CASSPSGGPNNEQFF
TRBD2	TRBV7-2	TRBJ2-3	NA	TGTGCCAGCAGCAGATCTAGCGGGGGAGGCACAGATACGCAGTATTTT	CASSRSSGGGTDTQYF
NA	TRBV7-2	TRBJ2-5	few	TGTGCCAGCAGCTTAGTGCTAAAAGAGACCCAGTACTTC	CASSLVLKETQYF
TRBD1	TRBV7-3	TRBJ2-6	NA	TGTGCCAGCAGCTTAGCGGGACAGGGGGCCCCCTTCTCTGGGGCCAACGTCCTGACTTTC	CASSLAGQGAPFSGANVLTF
NA	TRBV5-1	TRBJ1-6	NA	TGCGCCAGCAGCTTGCGCGGAGGTGTGGGGTCCTATAATTCACCCCTCCACTTT	CASSLRGGVGSYNSPLHF
NA	TRBV27	TRBJ1-1	NA	TGTGCCAGCAGCCGACCCCGGGGTGAAGCTTTCTTT	CASSRPRGEAFF
TRBD1	TRBV5-1	TRBJ1-5	few	TGCGCCAGCAGCAGGACAGGGGAAGGGAACCAGCCCCAGCATTTT	CASSRTGEGNQPQHF
NA	TRBV5-6	TRBJ1-1	NA	TGTGCCAGCAGCTGGACAGTAGGCACTGAAGCTTTCTTT	CASSWTVGTEAFF
TRBD1	TRBV30	TRBJ1-4	NA	TGTGCCTGGAGGGGACAGGGGTGGGAAAAACTGTTTTTT	CAWRGQGWEKLFF